This record looks at one TCR beta chain sequence and its context. The ends were cut back, 2 bases at V and 2 bases at J, with 6 bases in the middle. The germline V gene encodes CDR1 WNHNN and CDR2 SYGVQD (reference sequence). The CDR3 sequence is 13 residues long. The data derive from a study of blood T cell repertoires in COVID-19. The wider study: Acute-phase and convalescent COVID-19 samples originated in the United States, Italy and Spain. PBMCs, B-cell-depleted T cells, or T cells provided the cDNA or gDNA that made up the material.

In the source study's methods: Quantification of nucleated cells was approximated via reference gene primer amplification. Some clones are missing from TCRdb's copy, which holds only in-frame ones; the method was immunoSEQ multiplex PCR. V, J and clone size reflect that table, while D and trimming were determined from the DNA. This table holds about 65,000 clones, approximately 94% found once. This chain connects TRBV10-1 to TRBJ1-2; unclear D gene. This TCR derives from a man aged 65 to 79 with active COVID-19. The sequenced sample consisted of peripheral blood. The DNA for the CDR3 is TGCGCCAGCAGTGAGCTCAGGAACTATGGCTACACCTTC. This translates into CASSELRNYGYTF.